Included here is one T cell receptor (beta chain) sequence, with context. Antigen unknown. The entry originates in a study of T cells in localized non-small cell lung cancer. Study results and caveats: Peak T cell clonality was found in uninvolved adjacent lung, exceeding tumor.

The repertoire was sequenced with immunoSEQ multiplex PCR; TCRdb's copy has only in-frame clones and lacks some. The table shows about 7,000 clones, with 50% occurring only once. The sequencing here drew on lymph node tissue, taken before any cancer treatment. This TCR was recovered from a female donor older than 55 with stage I lung adenocarcinoma.

CDR3 amino acids: CASRGTGAYEQFF. CDR3 DNA: TGTGCCAGCCGTGGGACAGGGGCGTATGAGCAGTTCTTC. V and J are TRBV6-7 and TRBJ2-1; 10 bases are shared with TRBD1. TRBV6-7 is designated an ORF whose function remains uncertain. The V gene end was trimmed by 8 bases and the J gene end by 8 bases; junction bases not matched to a gene: 6. The CDR3 has 13 residues.